Listed here is a single T cell receptor beta chain. The CDR3 runs 15 residues. Germline CDR1 and CDR2: LNHNV and YYDKDF (reference sequence). With 0 bases removed from V and 5 bases from J, the gap between germline ends came to 13 bases. Assay used: immunoSEQ multiplex PCR; TCRdb lists only in-frame clones, some missing. The table includes about 30,000 clones, roughly 89% detected once. The sample belongs to a study of PD-1 and CTLA-4 blockade in melanoma. The receptor comes from a human donor with melanoma. Sequenced material: CD8+ T cells from peripheral blood, taken before anti-PD-1 treatment. The rearrangement uses TRBV15 and TRBJ2-5; no clear D gene. The CDR3 protein is CATSRDPVIYETQYF. The DNA for the CDR3 is TGTGCCACCAGCAGAGATCCGGTTATCTACGAGACCCAGTACTTC.